The 27 T cell receptor beta chains below were found in one sample sequenced in a study of cytomegalovirus exposure and HLA in healthy donors. PCR used 60 Vbeta primers and 13 Jbeta primers. Clones were sequenced by immunoSEQ multiplex PCR, and TCRdb holds only the in-frame ones, with some missing. The top ten clones hold about 1.8% of a sample with about 190,000 clones, around 83% of them seen once. Sample: PBMCs. These TCRs come from a woman between 18 and 29 years old in good health and CMV-seronegative.

The V gene is TRBV5-1, the J gene TRBJ2-1; 7 nucleotides line up with TRBD2. The trim removed 6 bases at V and 6 bases at J, leaving 12 bases unmatched. In germline, CDR1 is SGHRS, CDR2 YFSETQ. There are 15 residues in the CDR3. The chain's CDR3 is CASTLWAGASNEQFF. DNA for the CDR3: TGCGCCAGCACCCTGTGGGCGGGAGCTAGCAATGAGCAGTTCTTC.

The V gene is TRBV9, the J gene TRBJ2-2; 7 bases line up with TRBD2. After removal of 2 bases from V and 1 base from J, the junction contained 2 bases not matched to a gene. This CDR3 spans 15 amino acids. Germline V gene data show CDR1 as SGDLS and CDR2 as YYNGEE. The CDR3 here is CASSVLAENTGELFF. In DNA form, the CDR3 reads TGTGCCAGCAGCGTGCTAGCGGAGAACACCGGGGAGCTGTTTTTT.

V usage is TRBV5-8 and J usage is TRBJ2-7; no definite D call. V dropped 0 bases and J dropped 1 base, with 8 bases sitting between them. CDR1 and CDR2 from the germline V gene are SGHTS and YDEGEE. The CDR3 length is 14 residues. The CDR3 bases are TGTGCCAGCAGCTTGGCCGGGTTTTCCTACGAGCAGTACTTC. Its translation is CASSLAGFSYEQYF.

V is TRBV4-1 and J is TRBJ2-3; 14 bases match TRBD2. Germline V gene lookup returns CDR1 MGHRA and CDR2 YSYEKL. J lost 5 bases, V lost 3 bases, and 16 bases had no gene match. This CDR3 region has 20 residues. As DNA, the CDR3 is TGCGCCAGCAGCCAGAGAGCCGGGACTAGCGGGAGACTAGAGATAGATACGCAGTATTTT. This sequence encodes CASSQRAGTSGRLEIDTQYF.

This clone was detected once. This chain links TRBV30 with TRBJ2-6, with 9 bases matching TRBD1. This CDR3 comprises 19 residues. Trimming took 0 bases from V and 0 from J; bases not matched to a gene: 9. The germline CDR1 and CDR2 sequences are GTSNPN and SVGIG (reference sequence). In nucleotides, the CDR3 is TGTGCCTGGAGTGTACGGAGGACAGGGGTAAACTCTGGGGCCAACGTCCTGACTTTC. This codes for CAWSVRRTGVNSGANVLTF.

The CDR3 protein is CASSQPDRGNGYTF. The CDR3 DNA reads as TGCGCCAGCAGCCAACCCGACAGGGGGAATGGCTACACCTTC. The chain recombines TRBV4-3 with TRBJ1-2; 9 nucleotides align to TRBD1. V trimming: 2 bases; J trimming: 6 bases; junction bases outside the gene matches: 4. The length of the CDR3 is 14 residues. Germline loops: CDR1 LGHNA, CDR2 YSLEER.

CDR3 region: CASSQGGLAEGYNEQFF. CDR3 in DNA: TGTGCCAGCAGCCAAGGTGGACTAGCGGAGGGTTACAATGAGCAGTTCTTC. This chain connects TRBV7-7 to TRBJ2-1; 10 positions agree with TRBD2. CDR1 is SSHAT, CDR2 FNYEAQ, per germline (reference sequence). J gave up 4 bases and V 5 bases, and 11 bases lay outside the gene matches. CDR3 length: 17 amino acids.

The chain carries TRBV5-6 and TRBJ2-1, with 12 nucleotides matching TRBD2. The CDR3 is made up of 16 amino acids. With 4 bases clipped from V and 3 bases from J, the junction kept 5 bases outside the gene matches. CDR1 and CDR2 from the germline V gene are SGHDT and YYEEEE. The DNA of the CDR3 is TGTGCCAGCAGCAGGGCTAGCGGGAGGGTCTACAATGAGCAGTTCTTC. Protein: CASSRASGRVYNEQFF.

J is TRBJ2-2 and V is TRBV6-6; the D gene is possibly TRBD2 (6 bases). Germline assignment: CDR1 MNHNY and CDR2 SVGAGI (reference sequence). Trimming pared 0 bases from V and 6 bases from J, leaving 8 bases between. The CDR3 totals 14 residues. CDR3: CASSYSTSPGELFF. The CDR3 nucleotides read TGTGCCAGCAGTTACTCGACTAGTCCCGGGGAGCTGTTTTTT.

This rearrangement joins TRBV28 to TRBJ1-2; unclear D gene. The CDR3 length is 13 residues. CDR1 is MDHEN, CDR2 SYDVKM, per germline. V lost 9 bases, J lost 4 bases, and 15 bases lay in between. Here the CDR3 reads CASRSQPFYGYTF. The CDR3 DNA reads as TGTGCCAGTCGGAGCCAGCCGTTCTATGGCTACACCTTC.

The chain couples TRBV5-4 to TRBJ2-7; tentatively, D is TRBD2 (6 bases). Trimming pared 4 bases from V and 7 bases from J, leaving 15 bases between. Germline CDR1 and CDR2: SGHNT and YYREEE (reference sequence). The CDR3 is 13 amino acids. The CDR3 sequence is CASSPRGAGEQYV. CDR3 DNA sequence: TGTGCCAGCAGCCCGCGGGGCGCGGGGGAGCAGTACGTC.

The rearrangement uses TRBV19 and TRBJ2-1, with no clear D. The V gene's germline CDR1 is LNHDA and CDR2 SQIVND (reference sequence). The CDR3 is 15 residues long. The V gene lost 3 bases and the J gene lost 1 base, with 10 bases spanning the gap. Written as DNA, the CDR3 is TGTGCCAGTAGTATTGGGTACGGGTCCTACAATGAGCAGTTCTTC. It is translated as CASSIGYGSYNEQFF.

The chain carries TRBV5-5 and TRBJ2-7, with a tentative D call TRBD1 (6 bases). V lost 0 bases to trimming and J lost 2 bases, with 9 bases between them. This CDR3 comprises 14 residues. The germline CDR1 and CDR2 sequences are SGHKS and YYEKEE (reference sequence). The CDR3 region has the DNA TGTGCCAGCAGCTTGGCCGGGACACCCTACGAGCAGTACTTC. This codes for CASSLAGTPYEQYF.

The chain combines TRBV30 with TRBJ1-1, with D tentatively TRBD1 (5 bases). Germline values: CDR1 GTSNPN, CDR2 SVGIG (reference sequence). The CDR3 runs to 14 residues. Trimming left V 4 bases short and J 5 bases short, with 17 bases between. The CDR3 is CAWIVGLGWTEAFF. The CDR3 region has the DNA TGTGCCTGGATTGTGGGACTAGGGTGGACTGAAGCTTTCTTT.

This chain joins TRBV28 and TRBJ2-2; TRBD2 aligns across 9 bases. The CDR3 is made up of 19 amino acids. Germline lookup yields CDR1 MDHEN and CDR2 SYDVKM. J gave up 7 bases and V 4 bases, and 19 bases lay outside the gene matches. CDR3 sequence reads: CASSSPYLLAGVGNGELFF. CDR3 bases: TGTGCCAGCAGTTCCCCGTACCTCTTAGCGGGAGTAGGAAACGGGGAGCTGTTTTTT.

The J gene is TRBJ2-2, the V gene TRBV4-3; TRBD2 agrees at 7 bases. The V segment lost 1 base and the J segment 5 bases; nucleotides outside the gene matches: 1. The CDR3 runs to 14 residues. The germline CDR1 and CDR2 sequences are LGHNA and YSLEER. In DNA form, the CDR3 reads TGCGCCAGCAGCCAAGTGGGGGGGACCGGGGAGCTGTTTTTT. Translated: CASSQVGGTGELFF.

Turning to this clone: A junction end diverges from the germline sequence, so it may reflect a read error. The gene calls are TRBV7-9 and TRBJ1-4; no reliable D call. This CDR3 has 15 residues. Per germline, CDR1 SEHNR and CDR2 FQNEAQ (reference sequence). CDR3 protein: CSSSLGRQRNEKLFF. The CDR3 nucleotides read TGTTCCAGCAGCTTAGGGAGGCAGCGTAATGAAAAACTGTTTTTT.

In its sample, this clone was seen a few times. The chain joins TRBV2 to TRBJ2-7, with D perhaps TRBD1 (5 bases). CDR1 is SNHLY and CDR2 is FYNNEI in the germline V gene. V shed 7 bases and J shed 4 bases, with 17 bases lying between them. This CDR3 has 14 residues. The chain's CDR3 is CASTSQGAGYEQYF. The CDR3, as DNA: TGTGCCAGCACCTCTCAGGGTGCTGGGTACGAGCAGTACTTC. The full variable domain, rest sourced from reference TRBV2 and TRBJ2-7, is EPEVTQTPSHQVTQMGQEVILRCVPISNHLYFYWYRQILGQKVEFLVSFYNNEISEKSEIFDDQFSVERPDGSNFTLKIRSTKLEDSAMYFCASTSQGAGYEQYFGPGTRLTVT.

This chain links TRBV29-1 with TRBJ2-1; D is possibly TRBD1 (6 bases). Per the germline V gene, CDR1 is SQVTM and CDR2 is ANQGSEA. The length of the CDR3 is 13 residues. V was clipped by 1 base and J by 10 bases, with 14 bases between them. The CDR3 sequence is CSVEGRRGREQFF. Written as DNA, the CDR3 is TGCAGCGTTGAAGGCCGCAGGGGACGGGAGCAGTTCTTC.

The chain combines TRBV5-5 with TRBJ1-3; tentative D call: TRBD1 (5 bases). The CDR3 extends over 15 amino acids. Germline V gene data show CDR1 as SGHKS and CDR2 as YYEKEE (reference sequence). Deletions cut 3 bases from V and 1 base from J, with 11 bases between. CDR3 residues: CASSSQVTSGNTIYF. DNA of the CDR3: TGTGCCAGCAGCTCACAGGTTACATCTGGAAACACCATATATTTT.

The chain links TRBV28 to TRBJ1-1, with 11 bases that match TRBD1. The CDR3 has 15 residues. CDR1 and CDR2 (germline): MDHEN, SYDVKM. V lost 2 bases to trimming and J lost 5 bases; unmatched junction nucleotides: 4. The CDR3 DNA is TGTGCCAGCAGTTTAGCGGGGACAGGGGGGACTGAAGCTTTCTTT. Its translation is CASSLAGTGGTEAFF.

The chain links TRBV15 to TRBJ2-1, with 10 bases that match TRBD2. With V trimmed by 4 bases and J by 4 bases, 13 bases remained unmatched. The CDR3 covers 18 residues. Germline assignment: CDR1 LNHNV and CDR2 YYDKDF (reference sequence). The CDR3 nucleotides read TGTGCCACCAGCACCCAACCGTGGAGCGGGAGGGCATACAATGAGCAGTTCTTC. Protein product: CATSTQPWSGRAYNEQFF. The full variable domain, completed using reference TRBV15 and TRBJ2-1, is DAMVIQNPRYQVTQFGKPVTLSCSQTLNHNVMYWYQQKSSQAPKLLFHYYDKDFNNEADTPDNFQSRRPNTSFCFLDIRSPGLGDTAMYLCATSTQPWSGRAYNEQFFGPGTRLTVL.

The chain carries TRBV2 and TRBJ1-4; 7 nucleotides match TRBD1. This CDR3 spans 17 amino acids. Germline-derived CDR1 and CDR2 are SNHLY and FYNNEI. With 4 bases clipped from V and 0 bases from J, the junction kept 8 bases outside the gene matches. The CDR3 DNA sequence: TGTGCCAGCAGTGGTTCAGGGGGAGTCACAACTAATGAAAAACTGTTTTTT. Protein product: CASSGSGGVTTNEKLFF.

On this clone: Other nucleotide sequences from this sample produce the same CDR3. This chain connects TRBV4-3 to TRBJ2-1; D is undetermined. Germline CDR1 reads LGHNA; CDR2 reads YSLEER. The V gene lost 2 bases and the J gene lost 0 bases, with 5 bases spanning the gap. The CDR3 has 14 residues. CDR3 region: CASSQWSSYNEQFF. Written as DNA, the CDR3 is TGCGCCAGCAGCCAATGGAGCTCCTACAATGAGCAGTTCTTC.

This chain uses TRBV7-2 with TRBJ2-1; D gene unclear. V was trimmed by 1 base and J by 7 bases, leaving 11 bases between them. CDR1 and CDR2 (germline): SGHTA, FQGNSA. The CDR3 has 14 amino acids. The CDR3 DNA reads TGTGCCAGCAGCTTAGACGGCGGTTCTAATGAGCAGTTCTTC. Protein: CASSLDGGSNEQFF. The complete variable domain, with remaining parts taken from reference TRBV7-2 and TRBJ2-1, reads GAGVSQSPSNKVTEKGKDVELRCDPISGHTALYWYRQSLGQGLEFLIYFQGNSAPDKSGLPSDRFSAERTGGSVSTLTIQRTQQEDSAVYLCASSLDGGSNEQFFGPGTRLTVL.

This clone appeared a single time. The chain carries TRBV7-8 and TRBJ1-1; D uncertain. CDR1 SGHVS and CDR2 FQNEAQ come from the germline V gene. The CDR3 sequence is 15 residues long. The V gene lost 3 bases and the J gene lost 1 base, with 12 bases spanning the gap. CDR3 protein: CASSFAEGQNTEAFF. Here the CDR3 DNA reads TGTGCCAGCAGCTTTGCTGAGGGTCAGAACACTGAAGCTTTCTTT. Full variable domain (rest looked up from reference TRBV7-8 and TRBJ1-1): GAGVSQSPRYKVAKRGQDVALRCDPISGHVSLFWYQQALGQGPEFLTYFQNEAQLDKSGLPSDRFFAERPEGSVSTLKIQRTQQEDSAVYLCASSFAEGQNTEAFFGQGTRLTVV.

This chain uses TRBV5-6 with TRBJ2-7; 9 bases fit TRBD1. Germline assignment: CDR1 SGHDT and CDR2 YYEEEE. V was pared by 3 bases and J by 3 bases, with 7 bases of the junction left unmatched. The length of the CDR3 is 15 residues. CDR3: CASSWERTGDYEQYF. The CDR3 DNA sequence: TGTGCCAGCAGCTGGGAAAGGACAGGGGACTACGAGCAGTACTTC. Full variable domain (remainder filled in from reference TRBV5-6 and TRBJ2-7): DAGVTQSPTHLIKTRGQQVTLRCSPKSGHDTVSWYQQALGQGPQFIFQYYEEEERQRGNFPDRFSGHQFPNYSSELNVNALLLGDSALYLCASSWERTGDYEQYFGPGTRLTVT.